The rows below give T cell receptor beta chains drawn from one sample of a study of T cell repertoires in cytomegalovirus infection. Their cognate antigens are unknown. MiXCR, run by TCRdb on the reads, gives a single entry per CDR3 protein. The table includes hundreds of thousands of distinct CDR3 sequences, approximately 46% detected once. Source: cultured PBMCs, taken from culture after CMV antigen stimulation. These receptors came from a human donor in good health (CMV status not recorded). Some clones in this sample may be carry-over from other donors' samples. CDR3s leave out the opening cysteine and the closing phenylalanine or tryptophan. Rows may omit the clone size; those that give it use once, few, many or a size class.

cdr3_length v_call clone_size cdr3_aa
18 TRBV10-3 NA AISDTRAKGSGGPYNEQF
11 TRBV6-1 few ASREPASYEQY
12 TRBV7-8 few ASSLGGVGGELF
13 TRBV4-1 NA ASSQDARGPGTQY
17 TRBV12-3/TRBV12-4 NA ASSSPKLAGGWNTGELF
12 TRBV7-2 NA ASREAGVIGIQY
13 TRBV7-8 few ASSHLSGEENIQY
13 TRBV19 NA ASGGQVGDHQPQH
13 TRBV20-1 NA SARDPSGRVNEQF
11 TRBV12-3/TRBV12-4 NA ASTGTPYNEQF
12 TRBV7-9 few ASSVDSRREKLF
9 TRBV29-1 NA SVRTSYEQY
11 TRBV7-2 many ASSLRQGYGYT
12 TRBV7-2 NA ASSETLYSYEQY
13 TRBV27 NA ASSLLGTVTDTQY
13 TRBV7-7 NA ASSLSAGGLGEQF
11 TRBV7-2 NA ASSIPGAYEQY
11 TRBV6-2/TRBV6-3 NA ASSRTSNYEQY
13 TRBV7-8 NA ASLPLGPLDQPQH
14 TRBV7-6 few ASSDTGDGRGGEQF
14 TRBV7-2 NA ASSLVVAGGLDTQY
14 TRBV11-2 few ASRHVRGGGVYEQY
10 TRBV12-3/TRBV12-4 few ASSTYPDTQY
18 TRBV24-1 NA ATSDFKGSAAMGRGNTIY
11 TRBV15 NA ASRQGGRDEQF
14 TRBV7-6 NA ASSLAGPSSGNTIY
10 TRBV5-1 NA ASSWEGSKQF
12 TRBV7-6 many ASSLVGSTGELF
12 TRBV12-3/TRBV12-4 NA ASSLFLGNTEAF
10 TRBV7-2 NA ASSSEYNEQF
11 TRBV20-1 NA SASGGPQETQY
10 TRBV6-1 few ASSGTYTEAF
11 TRBV6-6 few ASSYSDPDRLH
13 TRBV7-6 few ASSLGGGQTYEQY
13 TRBV7-8 NA ASSSPSWGQETQY
12 TRBV28 few ASSGTVSNQPQH
14 TRBV7-8 NA ASSLVGDRGTDTQY